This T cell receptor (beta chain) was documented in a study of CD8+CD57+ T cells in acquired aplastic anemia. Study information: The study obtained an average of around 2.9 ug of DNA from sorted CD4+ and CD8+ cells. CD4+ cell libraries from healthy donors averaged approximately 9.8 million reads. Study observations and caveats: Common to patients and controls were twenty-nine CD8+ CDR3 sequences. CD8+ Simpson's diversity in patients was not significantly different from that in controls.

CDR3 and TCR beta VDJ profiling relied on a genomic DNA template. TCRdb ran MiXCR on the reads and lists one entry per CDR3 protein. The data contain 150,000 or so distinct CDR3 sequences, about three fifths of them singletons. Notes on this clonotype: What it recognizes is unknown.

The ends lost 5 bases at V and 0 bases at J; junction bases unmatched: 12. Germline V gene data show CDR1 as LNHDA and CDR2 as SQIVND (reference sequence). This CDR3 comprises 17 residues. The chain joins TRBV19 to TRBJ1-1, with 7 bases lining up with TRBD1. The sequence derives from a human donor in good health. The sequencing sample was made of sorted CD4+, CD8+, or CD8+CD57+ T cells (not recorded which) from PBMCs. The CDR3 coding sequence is TGTGCCAGTAGTGTTCTACCGGGACAGAGGATGAACACTGAAGCTTTCTTT. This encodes CASSVLPGQRMNTEAFF. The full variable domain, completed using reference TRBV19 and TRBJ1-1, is DGGITQSPKYLFRKEGQNVTLSCEQNLNHDAMYWYRQDPGQGLRLIYYSQIVNDFQKGDIAEGYSVSREKKESFPLTVTSAQKNPTAFYLCASSVLPGQRMNTEAFFGQGTRLTVV.